These 20 T cell receptor beta chains were all obtained from the same sample, sequenced in a study of shared clonotypes between healthy human individuals. Naive CD8 cells comprised CD45RO-negative, CCR7-positively selected cells, excluding terminally differentiated effector memory CD45RA+ cells. Assay: immunoSEQ multiplex PCR; the TCRdb copy retains only in-frame clones and omits some. Here the sample spans 2 million to 2.5 million clones, about 95% being singletons. The sequenced sample consisted of naive CD8+ T cells sorted from blood. The origin of the receptors is a man younger than 30 in good health.

A remark on this clone: The same CDR3 also results from other DNA sequences found in this sample. The V call is TRBV19, the J call TRBJ1-1; no reliable D call. CDR3 length equals 14 residues. Trimming left V 3 bases short and J 0 bases short, with 8 bases between. Germline assignment: CDR1 LNHDA and CDR2 SQIVND (reference sequence). In DNA, the CDR3 is TGTGCCAGTAGTATTCGGACGGTGAACACTGAAGCTTTCTTT. It translates to CASSIRTVNTEAFF.

CDR3 in DNA: TGTGCCAGCAGCCCTACCCCCACAGTGAACAATGAGCAGTTCTTC. It codes for CASSPTPTVNNEQFF. The genes are TRBV6-5 and TRBJ2-1, with unresolved D. With 6 bases removed from V and 5 bases from J, the gap between germline ends came to 17 bases. This CDR3 region has 15 residues. Germline V CDR1 and CDR2: MNHEY, SVGAGI.

This clone was counted a single time. The rearrangement uses TRBV11-2 and TRBJ2-1; no clear D. Between the trimmed V and J ends, which lost 1 base and 12 bases, there was a span of 10 bases. The length of the CDR3 is 12 residues. Germline CDR1 and CDR2: SGHAT and FQNNGV. The CDR3, as DNA: TGTGCCAGCAGCTTAGGAGCGATTGGGCAGTTCTTC. This gives the protein CASSLGAIGQFF.

Here the CDR3 reads CASSVGTGVGSYEQYF. The CDR3 bases are TGTGCCAGCAGCGTAGGGACAGGGGTAGGCTCCTACGAGCAGTACTTC. The rearrangement links TRBV9 to TRBJ2-7; TRBD1 agrees at 9 bases. Unmatched junction bases numbered 4, after V lost 0 bases and J lost 0 bases. Germline V lookup: CDR1 SGDLS, CDR2 YYNGEE. CDR3 size: 16 residues.

The gene calls are TRBV29-1 and TRBJ2-1, with 11 bases matching TRBD2. In germline, CDR1 is SQVTM, CDR2 ANQGSEA. The CDR3 extends over 13 amino acids. With V trimmed by 7 bases and J by 7 bases, 6 bases remained unmatched. Written as DNA, the CDR3 is TGCAGCGCTCGACTAGCGGGGAGGAATGAGCAGTTCTTC. It encodes CSARLAGRNEQFF.

The rearrangement uses TRBV7-9 and TRBJ2-3; TRBD2 agrees at 12 bases. The junction had 9 bases not matched to a gene; V was cut back by 5 bases and J by 6 bases. Germline values: CDR1 SEHNR, CDR2 FQNEAQ (reference sequence). The CDR3 totals 16 residues. The CDR3 protein is CASSPPSGRAYDTQYF. In nucleotides, the CDR3 is TGTGCCAGCAGCCCCCCTAGCGGGAGGGCATATGATACGCAGTATTTT. The entire variable domain, with the rest obtained from reference TRBV7-9 and TRBJ2-3, is as follows: DTGVSQNPRHKITKRGQNVTFRCDPISEHNRLYWYRQTLGQGPEFLTYFQNEAQLEKSRLLSDRFSAERPKGSFSTLEIQRTEQGDSAMYLCASSPPSGRAYDTQYFGPGTRLTVL.

In its sample, this clone was seen once. The chain has TRBV19 and TRBJ2-1; 7 bases align to TRBD1. The germline V gene encodes CDR1 LNHDA and CDR2 SQIVND (reference sequence). The J segment lost 8 bases and the V segment lost 0 bases, leaving 10 bases of the junction unmatched. The CDR3 runs to 16 residues. This CDR3 is CASSIDLETGFHEQFF. As DNA, the CDR3 is TGTGCCAGTAGTATAGATCTTGAGACAGGGTTTCATGAGCAGTTCTTC. Using reference TRBV19 and TRBJ2-1 for the parts outside the CDR3, the full variable domain is DGGITQSPKYLFRKEGQNVTLSCEQNLNHDAMYWYRQDPGQGLRLIYYSQIVNDFQKGDIAEGYSVSREKKESFPLTVTSAQKNPTAFYLCASSIDLETGFHEQFFGPGTRLTVL.

Regarding this clone: Distinct nucleotide sequences in the sample also encode this CDR3. The rearrangement uses TRBV4-1 and TRBJ2-5; D uncertain. In germline, CDR1 is MGHRA, CDR2 YSYEKL. This CDR3 is 13 amino acids long. Trimming removed 3 bases at V and 1 base at J, with 6 bases between. CDR3 sequence (DNA): TGCGCCAGCAGCCAGGGGTTCCAAGAGACCCAGTACTTC. It is translated as CASSQGFQETQYF.

The rearrangement links TRBV27 to TRBJ2-5, with D perhaps TRBD2 (6 bases). Germline V lookup: CDR1 MNHEY, CDR2 SMNVEV (reference sequence). With 5 bases removed from V and 7 bases from J, the gap between germline ends came to 17 bases. This CDR3 has 14 amino acids. The CDR3 loop is CASSAEGLMGTQYF. The DNA for the CDR3 is TGTGCCAGCAGTGCGGAGGGCCTCATGGGGACCCAGTACTTC.

The chain combines TRBV4-1 with TRBJ1-1; TRBD1 agrees at 8 bases. V lost 5 bases and J lost 0; bases outside the gene matches: 14. From germline, CDR1 is MGHRA and CDR2 YSYEKL. This CDR3 is 18 amino acids long. DNA for the CDR3: TGCGCCAGCAGCTCACAACTCGAACAGGGGGTCTTGAACACTGAAGCTTTCTTT. It is translated as CASSSQLEQGVLNTEAFF.

CDR3 nucleotide sequence: TGTGCCAGCAGTTGGACCGGGACAGGCCAAGAGACCCAGTACTTC. It specifies CASSWTGTGQETQYF. This rearrangement joins TRBV6-5 to TRBJ2-5; 8 nucleotides line up with TRBD1. The J segment lost 1 base and the V segment lost 4 bases, leaving 5 bases of the junction unmatched. CDR3 length: 15 residues. Germline CDR1 reads MNHEY; CDR2 reads SVGAGI.

This chain joins TRBV19 and TRBJ2-2; 10 bases line up with TRBD2. The CDR3 loop spans 16 amino acids. The germline V gene has CDR1 LNHDA and CDR2 SQIVND (reference sequence). V dropped 7 bases and J dropped 6; count of bases not matched to a gene: 11. As DNA, the CDR3 is TGTGCCAGTATACAGCGGGAGGGCCGGGAAGCCGGGGAGCTGTTTTTT. Translating it yields CASIQREGREAGELFF.

This clone was recorded once. The chain is built from TRBV6-5 and TRBJ1-6, with a possible D match to TRBD1 (6 bases). This CDR3 comprises 13 residues. V was cut by 5 bases and J by 11 bases, with 13 bases left in between. Germline V gene lookup returns CDR1 MNHEY and CDR2 SVGAGI. CDR3 in amino acids: CASSTTGTAPLHF. The CDR3 bases are TGTGCCAGCAGTACAACAGGGACTGCACCCCTCCACTTT.

V is TRBV6-5 and J is TRBJ2-7, with unresolved D. Trimming took off 6 bases at V and 0 bases at J, with 9 bases between the two ends. This CDR3 comprises 13 residues. Germline values: CDR1 MNHEY, CDR2 SVGAGI. The CDR3 is CASSQTSSYEQYF. In DNA, the CDR3 is TGTGCCAGCAGCCAGACATCCTCCTACGAGCAGTACTTC.

The chain recombines TRBV19 with TRBJ2-2; D is unresolved. Deletions cut 3 bases from V and 4 bases from J, with 12 bases between. CDR3 length: 15 amino acids. Germline V gives CDR1 LNHDA, CDR2 SQIVND (reference sequence). DNA of the CDR3: TGTGCCAGTAGTATTGCCGGTACCGGCACCGGGGAGCTGTTTTTT. Translating it yields CASSIAGTGTGELFF.

In regard to this clone: This sample also contains other DNA sequences that code for the same CDR3. The J gene is TRBJ1-2, the V gene TRBV7-2, with D perhaps matching TRBD1 (6 bases). The germline V and J ends were trimmed by 5 bases and 2 bases, with 9 bases remaining between them. Germline V gene sequence: CDR1 SGHTA, CDR2 FQGNSA. The CDR3 sequence is 13 residues long. CDR3 bases: TGTGCCAGCAGCCTAGGGGGGAACTATGGCTACACCTTC. It encodes CASSLGGNYGYTF.

J is TRBJ2-3 and V is TRBV10-1; 9 bases fit TRBD2. CDR1 is WNHNN, CDR2 SYGVQD, per germline (reference sequence). The CDR3 consists of 17 residues. The V and J ends lost 4 bases and 6 bases, in that order; junction bases with no gene match: 14. CDR3 nucleotide sequence: TGCGCCAGCAGTGTCAGGTTAGCGGGGGCCCCAATTGATACGCAGTATTTT. Protein product: CASSVRLAGAPIDTQYF.

The chain recombines TRBV7-9 with TRBJ2-1; 7 bases are a match to TRBD2. Unmatched junction bases numbered 8, after V lost 4 bases and J lost 2 bases. This CDR3 region has 16 residues. Germline loops: CDR1 SEHNR, CDR2 FQNEAQ (reference sequence). The CDR3 sequence: CASSSAGLSPYNEQFF. In nucleotides, the CDR3 is TGTGCCAGCAGCTCAGCGGGACTATCCCCCTACAATGAGCAGTTCTTC.

This clone was counted only a few times. Other nucleotide sequences in the sample specify the same CDR3. The V and J genes are TRBV9 and TRBJ2-1; D is undetermined. Germline-derived CDR1 and CDR2 are SGDLS and YYNGEE. With 0 bases removed from V and 4 bases from J, the gap between germline ends came to 5 bases. CDR3 length: 13 amino acids. The CDR3, as DNA: TGTGCCAGCAGCGTAGATGGGTACAATGAGCAGTTCTTC. This codes for CASSVDGYNEQFF.

The rearrangement links TRBV11-2 to TRBJ1-2, with 8 bases lining up with TRBD1. Unmatched junction bases numbered 10, after V lost 5 bases and J lost 5 bases. The CDR3 extends over 15 amino acids. Germline V CDR1 and CDR2: SGHAT, FQNNGV. DNA for the CDR3: TGTGCCAGCAGCACTAATAATCAGGGGGCATATGGCTACACCTTC. Protein sequence: CASSTNNQGAYGYTF. Combining the CDR3 with reference TRBV11-2 and TRBJ1-2 gives the whole variable domain EAGVAQSPRYKIIEKRQSVAFWCNPISGHATLYWYQQILGQGPKLLIQFQNNGVVDDSQLPKDRFSAERLKGVDSTLKIQPAKLEDSAVYLCASSTNNQGAYGYTFGSGTRLTVV.